A single T cell receptor (beta chain) is shown here with its context. Its antigen is currently unknown. The PCR made use of 60 Vbeta and 13 Jbeta primers. Measured with immunoSEQ multiplex PCR; TCRdb has only the in-frame clones, and not every one. The data contain some 140,000 clones, 60% to 80% of them singletons. The source of the sample is a study of cytomegalovirus exposure and HLA in healthy donors. Overall study context: Earlier, 110 million or so unique TCR beta sequences were recovered from roughly 200 million T cells by an analysis.

Study-wide points: The presence/absence work took it that sequencing depth was about the same across donors. Researchers reported in a later analysis that a missense DCLRE1C variant was tied to TCR beta V- and J-gene trimming.

CDR1 SGHVS and CDR2 FQNEAQ come from the germline V gene. With V trimmed by 4 bases and J by 13 bases, 18 bases remained unmatched. This CDR3 contains 16 residues. The sequencing sample was made of PBMCs. J is TRBJ2-2 and V is TRBV7-8; 7 bases agree with TRBD1. This receptor was identified in a man aged 18 to 29 in good health and CMV-seronegative. CDR3 protein: CASSSLGQVHRWGLFF. DNA for the CDR3: TGTGCCAGCAGCTCCCTCGGACAGGTGCATCGATGGGGGCTGTTTTTT.